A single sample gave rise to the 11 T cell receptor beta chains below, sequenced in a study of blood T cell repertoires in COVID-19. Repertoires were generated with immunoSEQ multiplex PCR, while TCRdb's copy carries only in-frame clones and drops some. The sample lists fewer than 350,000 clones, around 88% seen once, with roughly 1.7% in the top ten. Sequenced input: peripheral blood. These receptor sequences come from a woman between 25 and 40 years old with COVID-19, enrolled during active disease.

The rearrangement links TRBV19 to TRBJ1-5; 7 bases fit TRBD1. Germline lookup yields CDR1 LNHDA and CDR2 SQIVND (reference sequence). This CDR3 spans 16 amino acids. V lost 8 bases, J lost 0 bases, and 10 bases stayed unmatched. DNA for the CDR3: TGTGCCAGTGCGGGACAGAGCCTTGATAGCAATCAGCCCCAGCATTTT. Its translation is CASAGQSLDSNQPQHF.

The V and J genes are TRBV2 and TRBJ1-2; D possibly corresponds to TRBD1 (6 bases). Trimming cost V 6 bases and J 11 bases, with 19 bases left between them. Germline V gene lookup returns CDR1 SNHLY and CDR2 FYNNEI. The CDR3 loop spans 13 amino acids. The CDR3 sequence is CASRDRTVPIYTF. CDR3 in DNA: TGTGCCAGCAGGGATCGGACAGTTCCTATTTACACCTTC.

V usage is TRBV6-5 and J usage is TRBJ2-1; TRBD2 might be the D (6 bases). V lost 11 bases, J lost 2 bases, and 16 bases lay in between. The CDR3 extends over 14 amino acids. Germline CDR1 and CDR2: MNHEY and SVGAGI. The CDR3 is CAARVGRTYNEQFF. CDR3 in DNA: TGTGCCGCCCGGGTGGGGAGGACCTACAATGAGCAGTTCTTC.

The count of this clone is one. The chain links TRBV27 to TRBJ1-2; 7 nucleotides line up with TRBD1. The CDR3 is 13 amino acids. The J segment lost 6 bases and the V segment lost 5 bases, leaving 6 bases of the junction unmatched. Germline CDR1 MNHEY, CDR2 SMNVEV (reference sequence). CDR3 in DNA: TGTGCCAGCAGTCCAACAGGGGTCGATGGCTACACCTTC. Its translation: CASSPTGVDGYTF.

CDR3 sequence reads: CASSMRGGGYTF. The CDR3 bases are TGTGCCAGTAGTATGAGAGGGGGCGGCTACACCTTC. The rearrangement joins TRBV19 to TRBJ1-2, with 7 positions matching TRBD1. The CDR3 is 12 residues long. Germline lookup yields CDR1 LNHDA and CDR2 SQIVND (reference sequence). V trimming: 3 bases; J trimming: 8 bases; junction bases outside the gene matches: 3.

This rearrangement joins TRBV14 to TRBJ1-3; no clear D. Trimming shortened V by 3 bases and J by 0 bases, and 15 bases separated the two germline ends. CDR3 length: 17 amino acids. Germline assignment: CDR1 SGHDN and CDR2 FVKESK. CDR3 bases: TGTGCCAGCAGCCAGGGCAGGTCCTACCCCTCTGGAAACACCATATATTTT. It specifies CASSQGRSYPSGNTIYF.

The DNA for the CDR3 is TGTGCCAGCAGTGCGTTGACAGTGAACACTGAAGCTTTCTTT. Its translation is CASSALTVNTEAFF. V is TRBV25-1 and J is TRBJ1-1; a weak D match, TRBD1 (5 bases). V was pared by 4 bases and J by 0 bases, with 9 bases between. Germline loops: CDR1 MGHDK, CDR2 SYGVNS. The CDR3 contains 14 residues.

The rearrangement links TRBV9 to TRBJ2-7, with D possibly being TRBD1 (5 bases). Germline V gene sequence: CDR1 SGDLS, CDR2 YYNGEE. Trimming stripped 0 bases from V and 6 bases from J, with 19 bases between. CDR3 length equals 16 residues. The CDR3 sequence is CASSVEGQGVLSEQYF. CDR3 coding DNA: TGTGCCAGCAGCGTAGAGGGCCAGGGCGTACTTTCCGAGCAGTACTTC.

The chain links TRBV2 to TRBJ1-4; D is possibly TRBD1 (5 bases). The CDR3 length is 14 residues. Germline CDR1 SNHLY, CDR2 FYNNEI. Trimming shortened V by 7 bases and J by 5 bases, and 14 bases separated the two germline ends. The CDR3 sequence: CASTGGGRNEKLFF. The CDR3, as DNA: TGTGCCAGCACCGGTGGGGGGAGGAATGAAAAACTGTTTTTT.

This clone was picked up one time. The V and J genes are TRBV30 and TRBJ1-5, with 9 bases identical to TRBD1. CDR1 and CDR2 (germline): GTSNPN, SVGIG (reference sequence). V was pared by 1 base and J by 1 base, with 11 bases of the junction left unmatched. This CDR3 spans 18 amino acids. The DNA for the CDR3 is TGTGCCTGGAGTGACTTCCCTAAGGGACAGGGAAGCAATCAGCCCCAGCATTTT. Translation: CAWSDFPKGQGSNQPQHF.

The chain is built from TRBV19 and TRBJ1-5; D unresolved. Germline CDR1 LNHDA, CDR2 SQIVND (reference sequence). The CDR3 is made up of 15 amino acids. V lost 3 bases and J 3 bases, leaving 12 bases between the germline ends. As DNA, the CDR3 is TGTGCCAGTAGTATTGATTCGGGAATCAATCAGCCCCAGCATTTT. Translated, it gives CASSIDSGINQPQHF.